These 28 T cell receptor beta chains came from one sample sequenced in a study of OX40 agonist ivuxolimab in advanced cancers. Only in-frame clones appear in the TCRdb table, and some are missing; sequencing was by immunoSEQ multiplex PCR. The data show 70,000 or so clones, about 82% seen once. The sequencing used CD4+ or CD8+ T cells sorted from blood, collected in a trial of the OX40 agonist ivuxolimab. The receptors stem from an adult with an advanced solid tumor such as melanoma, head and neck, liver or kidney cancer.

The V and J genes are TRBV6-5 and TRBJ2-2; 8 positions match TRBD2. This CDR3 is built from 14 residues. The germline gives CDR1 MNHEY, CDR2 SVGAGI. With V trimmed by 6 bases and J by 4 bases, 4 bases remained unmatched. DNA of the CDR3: TGTGCCAGCAGAGGCGGGGGGCTCACCGGGGAGCTGTTTTTT. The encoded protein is CASRGGGLTGELFF.

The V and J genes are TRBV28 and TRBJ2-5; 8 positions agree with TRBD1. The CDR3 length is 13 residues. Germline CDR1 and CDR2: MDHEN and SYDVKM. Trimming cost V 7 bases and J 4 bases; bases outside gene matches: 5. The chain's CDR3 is CASKTGGRETQYF. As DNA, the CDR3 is TGTGCCAGCAAAACAGGGGGAAGAGAGACCCAGTACTTC. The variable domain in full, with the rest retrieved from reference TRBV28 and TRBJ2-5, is DVKVTQSSRYLVKRTGEKVFLECVQDMDHENMFWYRQDPGLGLRLIYFSYDVKMKEKGDIPEGYSVSREKKERFSLILESASTNQTSMYLCASKTGGRETQYFGPGTRLLVL.

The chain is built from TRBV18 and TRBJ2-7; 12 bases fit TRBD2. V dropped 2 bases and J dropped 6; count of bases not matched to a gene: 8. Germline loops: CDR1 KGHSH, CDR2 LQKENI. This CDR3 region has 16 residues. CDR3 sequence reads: CASSPGASGRASEQYF. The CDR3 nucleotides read TGTGCCAGCTCACCAGGGGCTAGCGGGAGGGCCAGCGAGCAGTACTTC.

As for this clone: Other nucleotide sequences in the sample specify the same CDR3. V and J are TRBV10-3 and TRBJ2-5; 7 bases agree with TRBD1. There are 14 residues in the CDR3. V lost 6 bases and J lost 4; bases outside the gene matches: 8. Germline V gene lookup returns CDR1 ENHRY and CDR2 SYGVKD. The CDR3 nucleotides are TGTGCCATCAGACCCGACAGGGCGGGAGAGACCCAGTACTTC. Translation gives CAIRPDRAGETQYF.

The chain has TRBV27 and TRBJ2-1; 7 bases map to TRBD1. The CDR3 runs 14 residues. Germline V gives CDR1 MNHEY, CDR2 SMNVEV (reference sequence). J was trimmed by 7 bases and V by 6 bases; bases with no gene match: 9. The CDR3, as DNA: TGTGCCAGCAGCCGACAGGGAGTAGGGAATGAGCAGTTCTTC. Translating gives CASSRQGVGNEQFF.

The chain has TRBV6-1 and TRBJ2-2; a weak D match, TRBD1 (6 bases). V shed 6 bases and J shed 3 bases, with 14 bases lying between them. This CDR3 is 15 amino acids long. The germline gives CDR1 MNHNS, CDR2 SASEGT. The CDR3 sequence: CASSAGTLYTGELFF. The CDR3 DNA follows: TGTGCCAGCAGCGCCGGGACACTTTACACCGGGGAGCTGTTTTTT.

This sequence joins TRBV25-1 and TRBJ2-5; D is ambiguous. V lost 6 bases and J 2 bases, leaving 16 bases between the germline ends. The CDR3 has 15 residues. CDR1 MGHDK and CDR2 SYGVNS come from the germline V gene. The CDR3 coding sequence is TGTGCCAGCAGCCTGCTGGTTGGCTGGCAAGAGACCCAGTACTTC. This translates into CASSLLVGWQETQYF.

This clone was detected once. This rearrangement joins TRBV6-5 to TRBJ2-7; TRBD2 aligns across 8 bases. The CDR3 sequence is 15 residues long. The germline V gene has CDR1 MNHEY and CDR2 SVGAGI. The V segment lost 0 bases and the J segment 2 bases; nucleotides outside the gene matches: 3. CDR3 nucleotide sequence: TGTGCCAGCAGTTACTCCACGGGAGGGCCCTACGAGCAGTACTTC. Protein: CASSYSTGGPYEQYF.

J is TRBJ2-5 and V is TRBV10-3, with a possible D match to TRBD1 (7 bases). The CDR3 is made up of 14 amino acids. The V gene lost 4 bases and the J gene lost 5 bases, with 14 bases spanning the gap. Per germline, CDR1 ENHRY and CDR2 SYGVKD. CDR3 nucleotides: TGTGCCATCAGTGGACAGGGAGGTGTGGAGACCCAGTACTTC. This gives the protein CAISGQGGVETQYF.

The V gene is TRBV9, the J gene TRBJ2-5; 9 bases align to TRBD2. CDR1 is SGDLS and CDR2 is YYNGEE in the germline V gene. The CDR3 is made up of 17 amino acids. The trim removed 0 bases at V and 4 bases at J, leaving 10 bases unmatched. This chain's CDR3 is CASSVVLAGGTGETQYF. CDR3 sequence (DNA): TGTGCCAGCAGCGTAGTCTTGGCGGGGGGGACGGGAGAGACCCAGTACTTC.

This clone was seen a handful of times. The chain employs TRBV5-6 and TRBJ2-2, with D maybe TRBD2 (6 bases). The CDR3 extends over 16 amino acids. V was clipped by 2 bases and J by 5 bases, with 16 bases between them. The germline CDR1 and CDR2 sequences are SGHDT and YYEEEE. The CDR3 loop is CASSFLGTPRTGELFF. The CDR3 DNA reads TGTGCCAGCAGCTTTCTCGGGACTCCGAGGACCGGGGAGCTGTTTTTT. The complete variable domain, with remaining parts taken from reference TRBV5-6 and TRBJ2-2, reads DAGVTQSPTHLIKTRGQQVTLRCSPKSGHDTVSWYQQALGQGPQFIFQYYEEEERQRGNFPDRFSGHQFPNYSSELNVNALLLGDSALYLCASSFLGTPRTGELFFGEGSRLTVL.

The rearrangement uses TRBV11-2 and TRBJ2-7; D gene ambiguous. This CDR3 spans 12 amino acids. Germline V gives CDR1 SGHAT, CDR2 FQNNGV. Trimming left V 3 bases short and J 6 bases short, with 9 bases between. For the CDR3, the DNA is TGTGCCAGCAGCTTGTTTGTCACCGAGCAGTACTTC. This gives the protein CASSLFVTEQYF.

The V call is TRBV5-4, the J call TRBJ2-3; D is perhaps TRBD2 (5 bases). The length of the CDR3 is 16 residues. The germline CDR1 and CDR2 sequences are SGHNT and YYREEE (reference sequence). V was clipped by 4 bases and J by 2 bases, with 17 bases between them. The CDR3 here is CASSPQGAETTDTQYF. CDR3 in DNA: TGTGCCAGCAGCCCCCAAGGAGCGGAGACCACAGATACGCAGTATTTT.

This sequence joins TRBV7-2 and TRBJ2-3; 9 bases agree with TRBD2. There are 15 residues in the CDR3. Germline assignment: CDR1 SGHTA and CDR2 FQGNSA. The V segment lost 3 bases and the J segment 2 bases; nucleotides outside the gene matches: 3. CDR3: CASSLGLAYTDTQYF. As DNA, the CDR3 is TGTGCCAGCAGCTTGGGACTAGCCTACACAGATACGCAGTATTTT.

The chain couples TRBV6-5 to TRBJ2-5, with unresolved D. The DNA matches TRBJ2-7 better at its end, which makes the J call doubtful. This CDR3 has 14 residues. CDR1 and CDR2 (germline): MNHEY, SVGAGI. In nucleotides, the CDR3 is TGTGCCAGCAGTTCCCCCATGAGTCCCTACGAGCAGTACTTC. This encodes CASSSPMSPYEQYF.

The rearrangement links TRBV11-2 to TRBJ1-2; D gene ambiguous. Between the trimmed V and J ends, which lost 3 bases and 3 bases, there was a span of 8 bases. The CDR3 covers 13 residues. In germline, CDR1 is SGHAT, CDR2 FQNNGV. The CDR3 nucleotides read TGTGCCAGCAGCTTTGAGGGTGACTATGGCTACACCTTC. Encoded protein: CASSFEGDYGYTF.

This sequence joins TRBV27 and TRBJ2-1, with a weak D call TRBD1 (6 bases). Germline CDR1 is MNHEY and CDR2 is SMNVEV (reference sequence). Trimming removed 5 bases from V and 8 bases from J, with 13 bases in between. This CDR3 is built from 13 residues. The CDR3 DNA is TGTGCCAGCAGTCAACAGGGAAGGCATGAGCAGTTCTTC. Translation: CASSQQGRHEQFF.

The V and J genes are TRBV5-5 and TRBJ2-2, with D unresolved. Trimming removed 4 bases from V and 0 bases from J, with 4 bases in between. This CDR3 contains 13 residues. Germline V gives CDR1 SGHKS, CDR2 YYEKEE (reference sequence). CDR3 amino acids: CASSRTNTGELFF. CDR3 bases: TGTGCCAGCAGCAGGACGAACACCGGGGAGCTGTTTTTT.

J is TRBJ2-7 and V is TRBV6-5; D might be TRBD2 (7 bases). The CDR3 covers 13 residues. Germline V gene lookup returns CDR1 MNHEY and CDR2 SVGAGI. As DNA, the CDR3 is TGTGCTAGGGGGGGGGAGTTCTTGGACGAGCAGTACTTC. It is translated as CARGGEFLDEQYF.

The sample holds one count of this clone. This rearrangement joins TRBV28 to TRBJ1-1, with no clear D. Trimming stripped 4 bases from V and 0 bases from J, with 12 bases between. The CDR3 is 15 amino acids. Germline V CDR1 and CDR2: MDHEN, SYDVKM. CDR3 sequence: CASSSPGFLNTEAFF. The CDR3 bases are TGTGCCAGCAGTTCCCCGGGGTTCCTGAACACTGAAGCTTTCTTT.

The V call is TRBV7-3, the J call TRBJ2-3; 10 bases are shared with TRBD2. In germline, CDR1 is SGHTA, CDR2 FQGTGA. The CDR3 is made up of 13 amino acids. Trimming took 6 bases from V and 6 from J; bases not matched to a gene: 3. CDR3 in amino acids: CASRVGLADTQYF. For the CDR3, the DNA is TGTGCCAGCAGGGTGGGACTAGCGGATACGCAGTATTTT.

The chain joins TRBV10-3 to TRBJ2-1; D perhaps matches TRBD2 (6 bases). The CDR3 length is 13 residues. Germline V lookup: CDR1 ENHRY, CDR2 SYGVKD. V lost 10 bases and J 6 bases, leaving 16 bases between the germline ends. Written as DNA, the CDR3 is TGTGCCACGGGGGAACAGGCGAGCAATGAGCAGTTCTTC. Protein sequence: CATGEQASNEQFF.

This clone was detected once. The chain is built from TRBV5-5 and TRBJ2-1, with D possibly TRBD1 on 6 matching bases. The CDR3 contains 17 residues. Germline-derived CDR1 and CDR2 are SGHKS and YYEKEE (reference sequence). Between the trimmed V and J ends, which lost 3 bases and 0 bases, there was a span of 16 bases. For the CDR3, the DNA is TGTGCCAGCAGCTCACGTTCAGGGGCGAGCTCCTACAATGAGCAGTTCTTC. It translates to CASSSRSGASSYNEQFF.

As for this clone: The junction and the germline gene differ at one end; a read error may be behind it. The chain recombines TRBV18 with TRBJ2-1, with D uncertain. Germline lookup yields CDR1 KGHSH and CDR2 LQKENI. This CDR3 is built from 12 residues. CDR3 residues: CASSPDELKKLF. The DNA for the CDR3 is TGTGCCAGCTCACCCGACGAGCTAAAGAAGCTCTTC. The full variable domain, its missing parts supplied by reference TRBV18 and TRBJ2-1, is NAGVMQNPRHLVRRRGQEARLRCSPMKGHSHVYWYRQLPEEGLKFMVYLQKENIIDESGMPKERFSAEFPKEGPSILRIQQVVRGDSAAYFCASSPDELKKLFGPGTRLTVL.

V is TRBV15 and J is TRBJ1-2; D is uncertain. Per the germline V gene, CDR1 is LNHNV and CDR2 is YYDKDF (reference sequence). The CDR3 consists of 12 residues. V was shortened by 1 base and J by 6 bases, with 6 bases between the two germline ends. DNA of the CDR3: TGTGCCACCAGCAGAGTAGCGGATGGCTACACCTTC. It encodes CATSRVADGYTF.

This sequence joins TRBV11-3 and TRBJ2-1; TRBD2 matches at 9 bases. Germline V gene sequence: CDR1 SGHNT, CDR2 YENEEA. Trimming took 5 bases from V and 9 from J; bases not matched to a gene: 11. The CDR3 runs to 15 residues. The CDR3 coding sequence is TGTGCCAGCAGCCTCGGGGCGGGGGGGCCTATTGAGCAGTTCTTC. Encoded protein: CASSLGAGGPIEQFF.

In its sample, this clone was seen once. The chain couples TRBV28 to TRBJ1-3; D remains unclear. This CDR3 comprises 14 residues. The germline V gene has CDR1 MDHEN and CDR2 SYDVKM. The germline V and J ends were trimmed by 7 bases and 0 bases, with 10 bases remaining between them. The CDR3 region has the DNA TGTGCCAGCACTCTTGGGAGCTCTGGAAACACCATATATTTT. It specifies CASTLGSSGNTIYF. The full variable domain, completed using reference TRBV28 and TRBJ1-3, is DVKVTQSSRYLVKRTGEKVFLECVQDMDHENMFWYRQDPGLGLRLIYFSYDVKMKEKGDIPEGYSVSREKKERFSLILESASTNQTSMYLCASTLGSSGNTIYFGEGSWLTVV.

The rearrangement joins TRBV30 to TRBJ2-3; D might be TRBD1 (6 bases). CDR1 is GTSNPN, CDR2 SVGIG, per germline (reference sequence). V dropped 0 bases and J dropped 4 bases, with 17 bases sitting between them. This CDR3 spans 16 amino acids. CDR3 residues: CAWSVLQGRGADTQYF. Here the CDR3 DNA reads TGTGCCTGGAGTGTACTCCAGGGGCGAGGAGCAGATACGCAGTATTTT.